The clone carrying this T cell receptor (beta chain) was seen a handful of times. Antigen specificity is unknown. V was pared by 0 bases and J by 6 bases, with 9 bases of the junction left unmatched. This CDR3 is 17 amino acids long. Germline V gene lookup returns CDR1 LGHNT and CDR2 FRNRAP. From RNA transcripts, TCR beta CDR3 regions were amplified. First-round RT-PCR with HTBI primers amplified the TCR CDR3 region. TCRdb ran MiXCR on the multiplex PCR reads and lists one entry per CDR3 protein. Among around 580,000 distinct CDR3 sequences listed, under 60% were seen once. The record originates from a study of T cells in Graves' hyperthyroidism and ophthalmopathy. Study outcomes and limitations: A model of 13 V-J features distinguished ophthalmopathy from stable hyperthyroidism.

The study defined stable Graves' hyperthyroidism as no ophthalmopathy progression within 18 months. Orbital computed tomography and thyroid ultrasound, together with serum TRAb and thyroxine and clinical symptoms, were used for diagnoses. V is TRBV12-5 and J is TRBJ1-5; 9 nucleotides line up with TRBD1. The sample consisted of peripheral blood or thyroid tissue (not recorded which). This receptor was obtained from a woman between 18 and 29 years old with Graves' hyperthyroidism. CDR3 nucleotide sequence: TGTGCTAGTGGTTTGGTTTGGGACAGGGAAGTTGTTCAGCCCCAGCATTTT. Translated: CASGLVWDREVVQPQHF.